The clone carrying this T cell receptor (beta chain) was observed many times. The antigen is undetermined. The authors built TCR beta libraries using iRepertoire HTBI primers and Arm-PCR of CDR3 regions. TCRdb itself ran the multiplex PCR reads through MiXCR, one entry per CDR3 protein. Of roughly 500,000 distinct CDR3 sequences listed, around 21% are singletons. The CDR3 is made up of 10 amino acids. V gave up 8 bases and J gave up 3 bases, with 5 bases separating them. Sample time point: persistent/refractory GD, antithyroid drugs over 5 years with positive TRAb. The authors made the TCR library using RNA they extracted from PBMCs. This entry belongs to a study of regulatory T cells in long-lasting Graves disease. General observations from the study: TRBV28, TRBJ1-2 and TRBJ2-5 emerged as the favored segments in persistent disease.

This TCR derives from a female donor with Graves disease. The genes are TRBV12-3 or TRBV12-4 and TRBJ2-7; D ambiguous. The sequences come from peripheral blood mononuclear cells (PBMCs), collected when the disease was refractory, from a patient treated with antithyroid drugs. CDR3 DNA: TGTGCCAGCGGGAACTACGAGCAGTACTTC. Its protein is CASGNYEQYF.